The clone carrying this TCR beta chain was seen only a few times. Its antigen is undetermined. The treatment: roughly 10-day PBMC culture with coronavirus spike peptide pools or control peptides (ViraFEST assay). IL-2 at about 11 IU/ml and peptide pools at 9 to 10 ug/ml were added to PBMCs cultured at approximately 2 million per well. Oncomine TCR Beta short-read sequencing was applied to DNA from cultured CD4+ T cells. TCRdb called the PCR reads again in MiXCR, with one record for every CDR3 protein. The sample contains about 9,700 distinct CDR3 sequences, 51% of which appear only once. This specimen belongs to a study of vaccination and CD4 T cells after COVID-19. Overall study: Convalescent participants consisted of six males and four females, two being Hispanic. The cells were exposed to overlapping spike peptides originating from SARS-CoV-2, HCoV-NL63, HCoV-OC43 and HCoV-229E for stimulation.

The V gene's germline CDR1 is SGHVS and CDR2 FQNEAQ. The CDR3 is 17 amino acids. Trimming stripped 5 bases from V and 3 bases from J, with 19 bases between. Sequencing was carried out using CD4+ T cells from blood, cultured in vitro. The source is a human donor who had recovered from COVID-19. This chain connects TRBV7-8 to TRBJ1-4; tentative D call: TRBD1 (5 bases). The CDR3 bases are TGTGCCAGCAGCCCCTATGGGGGTGCTGAAGCTAATGAAAAACTGTTTTTT. Protein: CASSPYGGAEANEKLFF.